The rows below give T cell receptor beta chains drawn from one sample of a study of response to subunit inactivated influenza vaccine. Each CDR3 protein is one row after TCRdb ran MiXCR on the RT-PCR reads. The sample holds around 580,000 distinct CDR3 sequences, over 9.5% seen once. This specimen was PBMCs from blood, taken on the day of vaccination. The source of these receptors is a man aged 45-60 years who received an inactivated influenza vaccine. Both conserved end residues are part of each CDR3. The D gene is left open where the match is weak. Some rows have no size entry. The others give once, few or many, or a class for an expanded clone.

V gene: TRBV4-2; D gene: NA; J gene: TRBJ2-7; clone size: NA; CDR3 protein: CASSQEGGKSYEQYF; CDR3 DNA: TGTGCCAGCAGCCAAGAAGGCGGGAAATCCTACGAGCAGTACTTC
V gene: TRBV5-1; D gene: NA; J gene: TRBJ2-1; clone size: few; CDR3 protein: CASSLDRPGEQFF; CDR3 DNA: TGCGCCAGCAGCCTAGACAGGCCCGGGGAGCAGTTCTTC
V gene: TRBV4-3; D gene: TRBD2; J gene: TRBJ2-7; clone size: few; CDR3 protein: CASSQDRVRGATYEQYF; CDR3 DNA: TGCGCCAGCAGCCAAGATAGGGTGCGGGGGGCCACCTACGAGCAGTACTTC
V gene: TRBV29-1; D gene: TRBD1; J gene: TRBJ2-7; clone size: NA; CDR3 protein: CSVERPQGGSEQYF; CDR3 DNA: TGCAGCGTTGAAAGGCCACAGGGGGGCTCCGAGCAGTACTTC
V gene: TRBV11-2; D gene: TRBD2; J gene: TRBJ2-3; clone size: few; CDR3 protein: CASSLFLAGASTDTQYF; CDR3 DNA: TGTGCCAGCAGCTTATTTCTAGCGGGGGCTAGCACAGATACGCAGTATTTT
V gene: TRBV14; D gene: TRBD2; J gene: TRBJ2-1; clone size: many; CDR3 protein: CASSQPSNWRGSYNEQFF; CDR3 DNA: TGTGCCAGCAGCCAACCGAGCAACTGGCGGGGGAGCTACAATGAGCAGTTCTTC
V gene: TRBV3-1; D gene: NA; J gene: TRBJ2-7; clone size: NA; CDR3 protein: CASSPHRSEQYF; CDR3 DNA: TGTGCCAGCAGCCCCCACAGGAGCGAGCAGTACTTC
V gene: TRBV7-2; D gene: TRBD2; J gene: TRBJ2-1; clone size: NA; CDR3 protein: CASSKVAGNVRNEQFF; CDR3 DNA: TGTGCCAGCAGTAAGGTAGCGGGCAACGTCCGCAATGAGCAGTTCTTC
V gene: TRBV11-1; D gene: NA; J gene: TRBJ2-5; clone size: many; CDR3 protein: CASRGETQYF; CDR3 DNA: TGTGCCAGCAGAGGAGAGACCCAGTACTTC
V gene: TRBV6-5; D gene: NA; J gene: TRBJ2-2; clone size: NA; CDR3 protein: CASSNMQGTGELFF; CDR3 DNA: TGTGCCAGCAGTAACATGCAGGGAACCGGGGAGCTGTTTTTT
V gene: TRBV20-1; D gene: NA; J gene: TRBJ2-5; clone size: few; CDR3 protein: CSARVRDGETQYF; CDR3 DNA: TGCAGTGCTAGAGTCAGGGATGGGGAGACCCAGTACTTC